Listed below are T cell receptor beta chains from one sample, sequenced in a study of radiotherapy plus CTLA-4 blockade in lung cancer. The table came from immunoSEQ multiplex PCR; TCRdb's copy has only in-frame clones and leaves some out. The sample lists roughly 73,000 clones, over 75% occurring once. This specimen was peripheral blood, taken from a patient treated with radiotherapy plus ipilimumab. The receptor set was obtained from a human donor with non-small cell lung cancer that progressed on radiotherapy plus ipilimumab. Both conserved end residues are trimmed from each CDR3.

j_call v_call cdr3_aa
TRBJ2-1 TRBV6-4 ASSASGSNEQF
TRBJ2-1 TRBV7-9 ASSLPTSGRENEQF
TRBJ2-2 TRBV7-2 ASSLRWSSTGELF
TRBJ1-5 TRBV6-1 ASIQGNNQPQH
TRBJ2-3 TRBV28 ASSPPGPDTQY
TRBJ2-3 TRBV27 ASSPGTSGSLDTQY
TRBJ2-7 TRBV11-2 ASSLASGRAYEQY
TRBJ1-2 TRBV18 ASSPSVATGAKGYT
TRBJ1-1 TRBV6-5 ASSYAGDTEAF
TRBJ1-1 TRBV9 ASSADGQLYTEAF
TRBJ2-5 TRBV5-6 ASSLLRRGLEEIQY
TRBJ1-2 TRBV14 ASSPDSPYGYT
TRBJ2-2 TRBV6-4 ASSEAGERTGELF